A selection of T cell receptor beta chains follows, all from one sample in a study of control samples from healthy donors and cancer patients. Assay: immunoSEQ multiplex PCR; the TCRdb copy retains only in-frame clones and omits some. The sample contains about 98,000 clones, around three quarters of which appear only once. Sequencing input: blood. The receptors were sampled from a woman younger than 45 in good health. Each CDR3 is given with its conserved first and last residue. D genes are given only for firm matches. Size tells how often a clone was seen (once, few, many) or the class of an expanded clone, and some rows leave it out.

CDR3 DNA	CDR3 protein	J gene	D gene	clone size	V gene
TGTGCCAGCTCACCGCTATCGGGGCTAGGTGACACCGGGGAGCTGTTTTTT	CASSPLSGLGDTGELFF	TRBJ2-2	NA	NA	TRBV18
TGTGCCAGCAACCTCAGGGGGGGTGGGGCCAACGTCCTGACTTTC	CASNLRGGGANVLTF	TRBJ2-6	NA	NA	TRBV5-8
TGTGCCAGTAGTCCTTGGGCCAATCAGCCCCAGCATTTT	CASSPWANQPQHF	TRBJ1-5	NA	NA	TRBV19
TGTGCCAGCAGTGACGAACCGCTCTATGGCTACACCTTC	CASSDEPLYGYTF	TRBJ1-2	NA	NA	TRBV6-1
TGTGCCAGCAACCTACAGGGGGCGGACACTGAAGCTTTCTTT	CASNLQGADTEAFF	TRBJ1-1	TRBD1	NA	TRBV2
TGTGCCAGCAGTTACTCTGGACAGGGGTATGGCTACACCTTC	CASSYSGQGYGYTF	TRBJ1-2	TRBD1	NA	TRBV6-2/TRBV6-3
TGTGCCAGCAGGGGAGGGGGCATCGATGGCTACACCTTC	CASRGGGIDGYTF	TRBJ1-2	TRBD1	NA	TRBV12-3/TRBV12-4
TGTGCTAGTGGTTTGGCCCAGACAAGCAATCAGCCCCAGCATTTT	CASGLAQTSNQPQHF	TRBJ1-5	NA	NA	TRBV12-5
TGTGCCAGCAGTTTGCTAAGGGCTGGGGGGGATGTAAATGAGCAGTTCTTC	CASSLLRAGGDVNEQFF	TRBJ2-1	TRBD2	NA	TRBV27
TGTGCCAGTTTCCCGGGGGGCGGGGCTGAAGCTTTCTTT	CASFPGGGAEAFF	TRBJ1-1	NA	NA	TRBV12-3/TRBV12-4
TGTGCCAGCAGTTTCTCCGGGACTAGCGGCGAGCAGTACTTC	CASSFSGTSGEQYF	TRBJ2-7	TRBD2	NA	TRBV27
TGCGCCAGCAGCCAAGAGAGGGCGTTTAACTATGGCTACACCTTC	CASSQERAFNYGYTF	TRBJ1-2	NA	NA	TRBV4-3
TGTGCCAGCAGACGTGCAGGGCGGACTGAAGCTTTCTTT	CASRRAGRTEAFF	TRBJ1-1	NA	NA	TRBV12-3/TRBV12-4
TGTGCCAGCAGTTACTCAGAGGTAGCTTTCTTT	CASSYSEVAFF	TRBJ1-1	NA	NA	TRBV6-6
TGTGCCAGCAGTTCGGGCTCGTACAATGAGCAGTTCTTC	CASSSGSYNEQFF	TRBJ2-1	NA	few	TRBV7-6
TGTGCCAGCAGTTACGAACAGGGTATCTACGAGCAGTACTTC	CASSYEQGIYEQYF	TRBJ2-7	NA	NA	TRBV6-2/TRBV6-3
TGCGCCAGCAGCCAGAGGACAGGGACATTACCTGGGGCCAACGTCCTGACTTTC	CASSQRTGTLPGANVLTF	TRBJ2-6	TRBD1	NA	TRBV5-1
TGTGCCAGCAGTTACGGGGCGACAGAAGCTTTCTTT	CASSYGATEAFF	TRBJ1-1	NA	NA	TRBV6-5
TGCGCCAGCAGCTACCGGGAAGGGGGCTCTGGAAACACCATATATTTT	CASSYREGGSGNTIYF	TRBJ1-3	NA	NA	TRBV5-1
TGCGCCAGCAGCTTGAAGGGGCCCCCCACTGAAGCTTTCTTT	CASSLKGPPTEAFF	TRBJ1-1	NA	NA	TRBV5-1
TGTGCCAGTAGTTTACGGACAGGGTCCGGGAACACTGAAGCTTTCTTT	CASSLRTGSGNTEAFF	TRBJ1-1	TRBD1	NA	TRBV19
TGCAGCGTGGTTTGGGTCACTGAAGCTTTCTTT	CSVVWVTEAFF	TRBJ1-1	NA	NA	TRBV29-1
TGTGCCATCAGTTTGGACAGGGGGTTCTCTGAAGCTTTCTTT	CAISLDRGFSEAFF	TRBJ1-1	TRBD1	NA	TRBV10-3
TGTGCCAGCAGTTATGAGGGGCGGTTCCAGCATTTT	CASSYEGRFQHF	TRBJ1-5	NA	NA	TRBV6-2/TRBV6-3
TGTGCCAGCAGTTACTTTCCCGGGGAGCTGTTTTTT	CASSYFPGELFF	TRBJ2-2	NA	NA	TRBV6-2/TRBV6-3